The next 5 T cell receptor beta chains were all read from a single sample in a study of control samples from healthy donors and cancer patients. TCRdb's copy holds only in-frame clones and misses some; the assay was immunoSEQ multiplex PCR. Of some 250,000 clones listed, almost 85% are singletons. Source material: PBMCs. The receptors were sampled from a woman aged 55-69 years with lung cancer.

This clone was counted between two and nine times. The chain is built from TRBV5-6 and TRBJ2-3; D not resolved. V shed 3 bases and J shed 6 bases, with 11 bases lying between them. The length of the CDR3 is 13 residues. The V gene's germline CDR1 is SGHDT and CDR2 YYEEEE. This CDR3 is CASSSTTEDTQYF. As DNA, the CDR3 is TGTGCCAGCAGCTCAACGACCGAGGATACGCAGTATTTT.

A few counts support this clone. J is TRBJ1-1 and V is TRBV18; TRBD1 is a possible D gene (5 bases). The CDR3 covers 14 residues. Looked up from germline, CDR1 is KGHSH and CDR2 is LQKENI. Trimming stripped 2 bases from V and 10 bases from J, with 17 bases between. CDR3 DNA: TGTGCCAGCTCACCAGAAGGGACCCTACCTTCAGCTTTCTTT. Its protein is CASSPEGTLPSAFF. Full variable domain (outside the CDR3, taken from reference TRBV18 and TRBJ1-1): NAGVMQNPRHLVRRRGQEARLRCSPMKGHSHVYWYRQLPEEGLKFMVYLQKENIIDESGMPKERFSAEFPKEGPSILRIQQVVRGDSAAYFCASSPEGTLPSAFFGQGTRLTVV.

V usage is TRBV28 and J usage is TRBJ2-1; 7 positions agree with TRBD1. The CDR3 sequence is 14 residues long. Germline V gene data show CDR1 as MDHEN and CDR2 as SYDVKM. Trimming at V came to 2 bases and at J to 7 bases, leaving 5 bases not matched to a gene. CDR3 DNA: TGTGCCAGCAGTTTACCACTGACAGGGAATGAGCAGTTCTTC. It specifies CASSLPLTGNEQFF.

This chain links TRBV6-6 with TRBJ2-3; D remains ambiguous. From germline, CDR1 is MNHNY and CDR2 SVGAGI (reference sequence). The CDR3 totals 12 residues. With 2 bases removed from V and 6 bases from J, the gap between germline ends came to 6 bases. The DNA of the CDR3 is TGTGCCAGCAGTTACACGGCGGATACGCAGTATTTT. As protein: CASSYTADTQYF.

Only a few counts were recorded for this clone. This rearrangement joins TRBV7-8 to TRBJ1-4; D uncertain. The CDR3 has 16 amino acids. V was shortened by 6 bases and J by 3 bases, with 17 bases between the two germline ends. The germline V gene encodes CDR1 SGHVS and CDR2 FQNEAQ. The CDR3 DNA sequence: TGTGCCAGCAGGGGAGCCAGTTTGGGGTCTAATGAAAAACTGTTTTTT. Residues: CASRGASLGSNEKLFF. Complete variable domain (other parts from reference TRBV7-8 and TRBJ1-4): GAGVSQSPRYKVAKRGQDVALRCDPISGHVSLFWYQQALGQGPEFLTYFQNEAQLDKSGLPSDRFFAERPEGSVSTLKIQRTQQEDSAVYLCASRGASLGSNEKLFFGSGTQLSVL.